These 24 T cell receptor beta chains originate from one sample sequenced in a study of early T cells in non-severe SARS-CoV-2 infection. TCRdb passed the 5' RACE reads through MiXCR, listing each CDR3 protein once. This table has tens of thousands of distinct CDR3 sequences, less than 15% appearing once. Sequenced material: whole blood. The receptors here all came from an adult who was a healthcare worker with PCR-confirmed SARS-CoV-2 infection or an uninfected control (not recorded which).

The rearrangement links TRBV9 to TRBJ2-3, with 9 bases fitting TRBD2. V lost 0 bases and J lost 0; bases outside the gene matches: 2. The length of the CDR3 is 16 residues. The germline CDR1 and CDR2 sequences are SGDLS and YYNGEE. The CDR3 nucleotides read TGTGCCAGCAGCGTAGATCTAGCGGGGAGCACAGATACGCAGTATTTT. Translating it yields CASSVDLAGSTDTQYF.

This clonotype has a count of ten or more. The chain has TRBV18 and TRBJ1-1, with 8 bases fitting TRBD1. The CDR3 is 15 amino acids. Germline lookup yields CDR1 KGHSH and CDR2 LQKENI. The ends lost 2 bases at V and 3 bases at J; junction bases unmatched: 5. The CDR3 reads CASSPSTGGDTEAFF. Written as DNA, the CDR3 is TGTGCCAGCTCACCATCTACAGGGGGGGACACTGAAGCTTTCTTT.

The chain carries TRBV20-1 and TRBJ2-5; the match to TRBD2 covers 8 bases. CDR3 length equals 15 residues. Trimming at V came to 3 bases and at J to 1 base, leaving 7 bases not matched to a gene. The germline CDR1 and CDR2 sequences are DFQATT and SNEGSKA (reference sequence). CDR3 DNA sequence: TGCAGTGCTAGGTCGACGGGACTAGTCCAAGAGACCCAGTACTTC. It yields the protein CSARSTGLVQETQYF.

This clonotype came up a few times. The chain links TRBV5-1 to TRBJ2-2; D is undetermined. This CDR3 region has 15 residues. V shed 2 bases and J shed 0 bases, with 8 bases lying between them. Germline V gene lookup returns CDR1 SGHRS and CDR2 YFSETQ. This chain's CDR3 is CASSFAGPNTGELFF. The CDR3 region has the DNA TGCGCCAGCAGCTTCGCAGGTCCGAACACCGGGGAGCTGTTTTTT. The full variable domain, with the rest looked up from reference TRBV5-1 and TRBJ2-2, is KAGVTQTPRYLIKTRGQQVTLSCSPISGHRSVSWYQQTPGQGLQFLFEYFSETQRNKGNFPGRFSGRQFSNSRSEMNVSTLELGDSALYLCASSFAGPNTGELFFGEGSRLTVL.

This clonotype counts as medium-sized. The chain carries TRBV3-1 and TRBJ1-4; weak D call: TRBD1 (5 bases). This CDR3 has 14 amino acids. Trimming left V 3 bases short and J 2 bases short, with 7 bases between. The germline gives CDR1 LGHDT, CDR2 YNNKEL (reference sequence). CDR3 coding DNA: TGTGCCAGCAGCCAGTGGGACACTAATGAAAAACTGTTTTTT. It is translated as CASSQWDTNEKLFF.

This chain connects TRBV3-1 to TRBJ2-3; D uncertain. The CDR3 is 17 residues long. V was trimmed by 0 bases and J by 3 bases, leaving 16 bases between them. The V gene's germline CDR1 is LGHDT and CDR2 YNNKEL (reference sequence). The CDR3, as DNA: TGTGCCAGCAGCCAAGATGTGGTGGACGCCGGAACAGATACGCAGTATTTT. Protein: CASSQDVVDAGTDTQYF.

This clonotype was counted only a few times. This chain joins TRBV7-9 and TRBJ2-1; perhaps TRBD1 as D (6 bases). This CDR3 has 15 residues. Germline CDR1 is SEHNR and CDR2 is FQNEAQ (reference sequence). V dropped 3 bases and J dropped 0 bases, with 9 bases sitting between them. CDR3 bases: TGTGCCAGCAGCTTTAGCAGGGGCTCCTACAATGAGCAGTTCTTC. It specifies CASSFSRGSYNEQFF.

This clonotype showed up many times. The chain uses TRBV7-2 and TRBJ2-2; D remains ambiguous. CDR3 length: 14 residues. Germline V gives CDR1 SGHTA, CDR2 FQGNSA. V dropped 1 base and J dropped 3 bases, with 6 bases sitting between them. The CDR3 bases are TGTGCCAGCAGCTTAGGACCGTACACCGGGGAGCTGTTTTTT. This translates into CASSLGPYTGELFF.

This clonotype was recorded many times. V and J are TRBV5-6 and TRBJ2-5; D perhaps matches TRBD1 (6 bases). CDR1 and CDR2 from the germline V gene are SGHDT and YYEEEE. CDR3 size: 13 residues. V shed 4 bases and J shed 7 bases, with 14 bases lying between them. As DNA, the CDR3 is TGTGCCAGCAGCCTCGACAGGACTTGGACCCAGTACTTC. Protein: CASSLDRTWTQYF.

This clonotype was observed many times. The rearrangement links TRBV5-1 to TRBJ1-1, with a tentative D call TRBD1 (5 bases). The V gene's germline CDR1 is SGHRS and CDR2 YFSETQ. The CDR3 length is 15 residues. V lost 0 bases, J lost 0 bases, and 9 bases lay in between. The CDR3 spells CASSLAGALNTEAFF. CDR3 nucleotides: TGCGCCAGCAGCTTGGCCGGGGCTCTGAACACTGAAGCTTTCTTT. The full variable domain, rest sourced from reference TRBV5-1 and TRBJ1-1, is KAGVTQTPRYLIKTRGQQVTLSCSPISGHRSVSWYQQTPGQGLQFLFEYFSETQRNKGNFPGRFSGRQFSNSRSEMNVSTLELGDSALYLCASSLAGALNTEAFFGQGTRLTVV.

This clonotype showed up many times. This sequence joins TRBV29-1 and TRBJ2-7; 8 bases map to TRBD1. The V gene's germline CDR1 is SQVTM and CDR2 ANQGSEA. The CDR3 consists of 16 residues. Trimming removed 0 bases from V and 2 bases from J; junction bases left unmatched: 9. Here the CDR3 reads CSVEDTVAGGTYEQYF. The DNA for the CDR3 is TGCAGCGTTGAAGATACTGTGGCAGGGGGCACCTACGAGCAGTACTTC.

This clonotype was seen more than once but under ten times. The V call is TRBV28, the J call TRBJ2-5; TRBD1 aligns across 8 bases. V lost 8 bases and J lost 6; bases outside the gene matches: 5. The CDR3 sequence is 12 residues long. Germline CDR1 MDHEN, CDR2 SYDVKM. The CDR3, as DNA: TGTGCCAGCGACAGGGGAACACAGACCCAGTACTTC. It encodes CASDRGTQTQYF. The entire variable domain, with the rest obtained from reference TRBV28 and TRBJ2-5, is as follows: DVKVTQSSRYLVKRTGEKVFLECVQDMDHENMFWYRQDPGLGLRLIYFSYDVKMKEKGDIPEGYSVSREKKERFSLILESASTNQTSMYLCASDRGTQTQYFGPGTRLLVL.

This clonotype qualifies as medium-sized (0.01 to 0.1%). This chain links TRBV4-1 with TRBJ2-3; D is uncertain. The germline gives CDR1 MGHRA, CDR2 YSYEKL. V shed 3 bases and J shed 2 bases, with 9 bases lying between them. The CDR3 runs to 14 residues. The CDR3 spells CASSQYTDTDTQYF. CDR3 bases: TGCGCCAGCAGCCAGTATACTGACACAGATACGCAGTATTTT.

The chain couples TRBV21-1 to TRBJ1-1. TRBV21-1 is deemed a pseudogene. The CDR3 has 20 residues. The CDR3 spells CASSIHNSIIINKGNTEAFF. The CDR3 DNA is TGTGCCAGCAGCATCCACAACTCGATTATAATCAATAAGGGGAACACTGAAGCTTTCTTT.

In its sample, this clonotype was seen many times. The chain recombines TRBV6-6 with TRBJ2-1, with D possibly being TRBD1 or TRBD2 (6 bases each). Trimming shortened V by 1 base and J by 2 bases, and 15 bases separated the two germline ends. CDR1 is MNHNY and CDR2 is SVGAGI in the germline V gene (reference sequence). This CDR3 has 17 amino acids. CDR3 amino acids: CASSYLSGALAYNEQFF. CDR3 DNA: TGTGCCAGCAGTTACTTGTCGGGGGCGCTTGCCTACAATGAGCAGTTCTTC.

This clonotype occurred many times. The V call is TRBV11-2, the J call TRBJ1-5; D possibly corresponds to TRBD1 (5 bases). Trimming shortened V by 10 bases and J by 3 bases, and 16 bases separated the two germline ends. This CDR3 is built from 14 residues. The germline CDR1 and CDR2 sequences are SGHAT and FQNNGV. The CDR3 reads CATKLRDDNQPQHF. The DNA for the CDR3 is TGTGCCACCAAGCTTCGGGACGACAATCAGCCCCAGCATTTT.

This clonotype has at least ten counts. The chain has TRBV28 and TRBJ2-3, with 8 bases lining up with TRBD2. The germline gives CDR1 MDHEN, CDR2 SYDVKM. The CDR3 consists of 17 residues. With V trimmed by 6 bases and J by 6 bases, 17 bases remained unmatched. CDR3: CASRARPGTSALDTQYF. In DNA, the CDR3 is TGTGCCAGCAGGGCCCGTCCCGGGACTAGTGCCCTGGATACGCAGTATTTT.

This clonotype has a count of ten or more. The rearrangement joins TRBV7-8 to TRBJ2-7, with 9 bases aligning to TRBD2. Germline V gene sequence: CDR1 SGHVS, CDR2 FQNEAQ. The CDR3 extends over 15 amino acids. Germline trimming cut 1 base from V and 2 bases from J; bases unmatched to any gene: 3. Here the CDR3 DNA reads TGTGCCAGCAGCTTAGGGGCGGGAGGGCCCTACGAGCAGTACTTC. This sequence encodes CASSLGAGGPYEQYF.

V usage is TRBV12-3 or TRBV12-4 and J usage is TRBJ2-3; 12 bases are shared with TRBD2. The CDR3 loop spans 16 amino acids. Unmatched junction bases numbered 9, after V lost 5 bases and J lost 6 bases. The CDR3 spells CASSPKLAGGSDTQYF. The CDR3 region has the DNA TGTGCCAGCAGTCCAAAACTAGCGGGGGGTTCTGATACGCAGTATTTT.

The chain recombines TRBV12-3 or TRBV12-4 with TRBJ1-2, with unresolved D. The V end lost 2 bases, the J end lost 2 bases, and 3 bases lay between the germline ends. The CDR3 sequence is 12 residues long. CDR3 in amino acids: CASSLQNYGYTF. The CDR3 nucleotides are TGTGCCAGCAGTTTACAAAACTATGGCTACACCTTC.

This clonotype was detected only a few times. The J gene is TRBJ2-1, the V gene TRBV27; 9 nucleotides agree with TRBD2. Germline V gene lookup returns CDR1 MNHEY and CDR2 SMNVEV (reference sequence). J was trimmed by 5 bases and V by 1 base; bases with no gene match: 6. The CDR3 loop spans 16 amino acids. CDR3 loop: CASSLWAGGRHNEQFF. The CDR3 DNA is TGTGCCAGCAGTTTATGGGCGGGGGGGCGCCACAATGAGCAGTTCTTC.

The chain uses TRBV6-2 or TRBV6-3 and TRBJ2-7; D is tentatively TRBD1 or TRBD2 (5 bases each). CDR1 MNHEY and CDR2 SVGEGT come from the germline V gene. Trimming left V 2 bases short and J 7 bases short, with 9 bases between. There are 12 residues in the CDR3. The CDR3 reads CASSYGTREQYF. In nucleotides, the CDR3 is TGTGCCAGCAGTTACGGGACGCGGGAGCAGTACTTC.

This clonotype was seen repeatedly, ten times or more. In nucleotides, the CDR3 is TGTGCCAGCATCCCAGGGGTCCACTCTGGGGCCAACGTCCTGACTTTC. It encodes CASIPGVHSGANVLTF. The rearrangement joins TRBV11-2 to TRBJ2-6; D is perhaps TRBD1 (6 bases). Germline CDR1 SGHAT, CDR2 FQNNGV. Trimming stripped 7 bases from V and 0 bases from J, with 13 bases between. The length of the CDR3 is 16 residues.

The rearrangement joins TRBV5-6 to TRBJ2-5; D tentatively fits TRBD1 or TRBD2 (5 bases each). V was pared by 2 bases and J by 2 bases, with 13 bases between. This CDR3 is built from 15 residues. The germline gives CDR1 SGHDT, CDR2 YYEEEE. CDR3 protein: CASSFFPGAQETQYF. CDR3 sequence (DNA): TGTGCCAGCAGCTTTTTTCCCGGGGCGCAAGAGACCCAGTACTTC.